The T cell receptor (beta chain) described here comes from a study of blood T cell repertoires in COVID-19. This CDR3 is 16 amino acids long. Germline V gives CDR1 SGHNT, CDR2 YYREEE (reference sequence). V shed 4 bases and J shed 2 bases, with 19 bases lying between them. Some clones are missing from TCRdb's copy, which holds only in-frame ones; the method was immunoSEQ multiplex PCR. Of 190,000 or so clones listed, about 83% are singletons. Source material: peripheral blood. V usage is TRBV5-4 and J usage is TRBJ2-7; a weak D match, TRBD2 (5 bases). The clonotype originates from a woman in her late teens or twenties who had recovered from COVID-19. CDR3 region: CASSTIGLGETYEQYF. The CDR3 DNA reads as TGTGCCAGCAGCACAATCGGACTGGGTGAGACCTACGAGCAGTACTTC.